This record covers a single TCR beta chain. Deletions cut 3 bases from V and 3 bases from J, with 11 bases between. CDR3 length: 14 amino acids. Germline CDR1 is PRHDT and CDR2 is FYEKMQ (reference sequence). The sample is drawn from a study of blood T cell repertoires in COVID-19. The overall study: The cDNA or gDNA used as material had been derived from T cells, B-cell-depleted T cells, or PBMCs.

As originally analysed: Amplifying reference gene primers gave estimates of nucleated cell counts. Assay: immunoSEQ multiplex PCR; the TCRdb copy retains only in-frame clones and omits some. V and J calls and clone size are given by that table; D and trimming were obtained from the DNA. The sample lists 400,000 to 450,000 clones; roughly 88% were seen once. This clonotype was sampled from a woman aged 30 to 39 with active or convalescent COVID-19. Sequenced sample: peripheral blood. The rearrangement links TRBV13 to TRBJ1-1; possible D gene TRBD1, 6 bases. The CDR3 DNA reads as TGTGCCAGCAGCTTCCGGGGGGCGGACACTGAAGCTTTCTTT. Translation gives CASSFRGADTEAFF.